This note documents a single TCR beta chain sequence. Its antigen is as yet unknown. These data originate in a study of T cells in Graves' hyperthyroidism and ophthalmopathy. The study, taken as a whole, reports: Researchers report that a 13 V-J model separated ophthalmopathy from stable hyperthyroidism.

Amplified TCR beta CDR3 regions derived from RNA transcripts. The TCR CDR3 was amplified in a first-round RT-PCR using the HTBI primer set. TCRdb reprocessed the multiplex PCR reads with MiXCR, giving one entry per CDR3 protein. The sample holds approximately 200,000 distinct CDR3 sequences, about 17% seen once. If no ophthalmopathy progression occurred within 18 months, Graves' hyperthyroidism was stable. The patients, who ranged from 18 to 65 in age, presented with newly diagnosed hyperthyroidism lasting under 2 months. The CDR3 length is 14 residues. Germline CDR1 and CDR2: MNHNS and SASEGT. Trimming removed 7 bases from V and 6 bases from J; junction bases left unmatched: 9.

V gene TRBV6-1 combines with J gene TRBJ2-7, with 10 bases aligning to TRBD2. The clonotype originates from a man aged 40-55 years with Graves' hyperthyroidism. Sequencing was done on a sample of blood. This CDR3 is CASKMLAGVVEQYF. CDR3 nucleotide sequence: TGTGCCAGCAAGATGCTAGCGGGGGTCGTCGAGCAGTACTTC.